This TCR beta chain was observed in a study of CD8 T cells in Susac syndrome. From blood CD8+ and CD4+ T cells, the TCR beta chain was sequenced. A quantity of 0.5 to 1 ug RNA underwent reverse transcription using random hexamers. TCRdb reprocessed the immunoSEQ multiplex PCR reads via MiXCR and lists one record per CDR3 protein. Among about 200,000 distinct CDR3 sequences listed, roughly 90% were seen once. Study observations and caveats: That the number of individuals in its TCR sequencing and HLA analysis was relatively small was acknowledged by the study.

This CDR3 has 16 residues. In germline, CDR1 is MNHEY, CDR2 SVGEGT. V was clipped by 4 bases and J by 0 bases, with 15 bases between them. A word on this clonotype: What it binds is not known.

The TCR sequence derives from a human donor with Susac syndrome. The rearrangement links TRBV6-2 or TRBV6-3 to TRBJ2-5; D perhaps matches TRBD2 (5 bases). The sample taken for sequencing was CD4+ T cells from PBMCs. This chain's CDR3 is CASSWVTGEYQETQYF. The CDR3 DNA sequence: TGTGCCAGCAGTTGGGTCACCGGGGAGTACCAAGAGACCCAGTACTTC.